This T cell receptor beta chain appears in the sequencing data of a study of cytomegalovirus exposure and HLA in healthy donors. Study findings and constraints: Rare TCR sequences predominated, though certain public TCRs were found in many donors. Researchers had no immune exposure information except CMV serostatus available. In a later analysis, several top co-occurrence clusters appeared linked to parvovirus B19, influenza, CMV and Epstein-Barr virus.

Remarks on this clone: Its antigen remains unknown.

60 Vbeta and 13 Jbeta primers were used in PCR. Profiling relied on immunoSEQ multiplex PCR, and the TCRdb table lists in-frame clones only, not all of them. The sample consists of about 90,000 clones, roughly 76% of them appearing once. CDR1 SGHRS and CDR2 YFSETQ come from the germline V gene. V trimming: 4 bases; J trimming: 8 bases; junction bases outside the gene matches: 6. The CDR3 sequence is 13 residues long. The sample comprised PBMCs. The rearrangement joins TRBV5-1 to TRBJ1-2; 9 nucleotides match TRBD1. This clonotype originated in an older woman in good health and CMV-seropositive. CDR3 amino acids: CASSKGQGYGYTF. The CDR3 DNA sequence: TGCGCCAGCAGCAAGGGACAGGGATACGGCTACACCTTC.